These 21 T cell receptor beta chains came from one sample sequenced in a study of OX40 agonist ivuxolimab in advanced cancers. Profiled with immunoSEQ multiplex PCR; TCRdb holds only in-frame clones, not every one. The table lists tens of thousands of clones, about 88% of them singletons. The material sequenced was CD4+ or CD8+ T cells sorted from blood, taken in a trial of the OX40 agonist ivuxolimab. The receptors were sampled from an adult with an advanced solid tumor such as melanoma, head and neck, liver or kidney cancer.

The genes are TRBV18 and TRBJ1-1; TRBD1 agrees at 10 bases. The CDR3 extends over 14 amino acids. Trimming cost V 5 bases and J 1 base; bases outside gene matches: 1. CDR1 is KGHSH and CDR2 is LQKENI in the germline V gene. The CDR3: CASSWDRGNTEAFF. DNA for the CDR3: TGTGCCAGCTCATGGGACAGGGGGAACACTGAAGCTTTCTTT.

The chain recombines TRBV5-1 with TRBJ2-2; 8 nucleotides align to TRBD2. The germline V gene has CDR1 SGHRS and CDR2 YFSETQ. V was pared by 0 bases and J by 8 bases, with 3 bases of the junction left unmatched. The CDR3 loop spans 14 amino acids. The CDR3 nucleotides read TGCGCCAGCAGCTTGGTTGCTAGCGGGGGGGAGCTGTTTTTT. This gives the protein CASSLVASGGELFF.

This chain uses TRBV18 with TRBJ1-2, with a tentative D call TRBD1 (5 bases). V was shortened by 3 bases and J by 3 bases, with 8 bases between the two germline ends. The V gene's germline CDR1 is KGHSH and CDR2 LQKENI. There are 13 residues in the CDR3. The CDR3 loop reads CASSPKGYYGYTF. CDR3 nucleotide sequence: TGTGCCAGCTCACCCAAGGGGTACTATGGCTACACCTTC.

This clone showed up just once. This chain connects TRBV4-2 to TRBJ1-1; 9 bases line up with TRBD1. Trimming at V came to 6 bases and at J to 5 bases, leaving 4 bases not matched to a gene. Looked up from germline, CDR1 is LGHNA and CDR2 is YNFKEQ. The CDR3 covers 13 residues. DNA of the CDR3: TGTGCCAGCAGGCCACAGGGGGCGACTGAAGCTTTCTTT. Amino acids: CASRPQGATEAFF.

The CDR3 loop is CASSYGAPYEQYF. CDR3 DNA: TGTGCCAGCAGTTATGGGGCCCCGTACGAGCAGTACTTC. This sequence joins TRBV6-5 and TRBJ2-7, with TRBD1 as a possible D gene (5 bases). From germline, CDR1 is MNHEY and CDR2 SVGAGI. CDR3 length equals 13 residues. V shed 3 bases and J shed 4 bases, with 10 bases lying between them.

The chain is built from TRBV6-1 and TRBJ2-7; 10 positions match TRBD2. This CDR3 is built from 15 residues. Germline CDR1 reads MNHNS; CDR2 reads SASEGT. V was pared by 7 bases and J by 5 bases, with 11 bases of the junction left unmatched. The CDR3 DNA reads TGTGCCAGCAATGACGGAACTAGCGGGGCCCACGAGCAGTACTTC. Translation gives CASNDGTSGAHEQYF.

The gene calls are TRBV5-1 and TRBJ2-7; 9 bases map to TRBD2. This CDR3 has 14 amino acids. Germline values: CDR1 SGHRS, CDR2 YFSETQ. Losses at the gene ends were 0 bases for V and 4 bases for J; bases not matched to a gene: 2. The CDR3 DNA sequence: TGCGCCAGCAGCTTGGGGGCGGGAGGGTACGAGCAGTACTTC. It specifies CASSLGAGGYEQYF. The full variable domain, completed using reference TRBV5-1 and TRBJ2-7, is KAGVTQTPRYLIKTRGQQVTLSCSPISGHRSVSWYQQTPGQGLQFLFEYFSETQRNKGNFPGRFSGRQFSNSRSEMNVSTLELGDSALYLCASSLGAGGYEQYFGPGTRLTVT.

This sequence joins TRBV18 and TRBJ1-2; 7 bases match TRBD1. CDR3 length: 18 residues. The ends lost 1 base at V and 0 bases at J; junction bases unmatched: 11. Germline CDR1 KGHSH, CDR2 LQKENI. In nucleotides, the CDR3 is TGTGCCAGCTCACCACGTCAGGGGGGCGGCGGTGCTAACTATGGCTACACCTTC. Encoded protein: CASSPRQGGGGANYGYTF.

The chain employs TRBV7-9 and TRBJ2-2; the match to TRBD1 covers 10 bases. This CDR3 has 13 amino acids. J was trimmed by 7 bases and V by 4 bases; bases with no gene match: 0. Looked up from germline, CDR1 is SEHNR and CDR2 is FQNEAQ (reference sequence). The chain's CDR3 is CASSWTGGGELFF. In nucleotides, the CDR3 is TGTGCCAGCAGCTGGACAGGGGGCGGGGAGCTGTTTTTT. Complete variable domain (other parts from reference TRBV7-9 and TRBJ2-2): DTGVSQNPRHKITKRGQNVTFRCDPISEHNRLYWYRQTLGQGPEFLTYFQNEAQLEKSRLLSDRFSAERPKGSFSTLEIQRTEQGDSAMYLCASSWTGGGELFFGEGSRLTVL.

This clone came up a few times. The rearrangement links TRBV11-2 to TRBJ2-1; D is uncertain. Trimming cost V 5 bases and J 8 bases, with 16 bases left between them. The CDR3 covers 14 residues. Per germline, CDR1 SGHAT and CDR2 FQNNGV. In DNA form, the CDR3 reads TGTGCCAGCAGCCTGGGCCGAAACATCGATGAGCAGTTCTTC. It translates to CASSLGRNIDEQFF.

The chain joins TRBV18 to TRBJ1-5; tentatively, D is TRBD1 (5 bases). CDR1 KGHSH and CDR2 LQKENI come from the germline V gene. This CDR3 has 14 amino acids. Trimming shortened V by 3 bases and J by 8 bases, and 14 bases separated the two germline ends. The CDR3 DNA reads TGTGCCAGCTCACCCAACCTGGGAGGGGAGCCCCAGCATTTT. This translates into CASSPNLGGEPQHF. Full variable domain (missing parts from reference TRBV18 and TRBJ1-5): NAGVMQNPRHLVRRRGQEARLRCSPMKGHSHVYWYRQLPEEGLKFMVYLQKENIIDESGMPKERFSAEFPKEGPSILRIQQVVRGDSAAYFCASSPNLGGEPQHFGDGTRLSIL.

The rearrangement joins TRBV25-1 to TRBJ1-6; D is unclear. V was shortened by 3 bases and J by 0 bases, with 12 bases between the two germline ends. Germline loops: CDR1 MGHDK, CDR2 SYGVNS. CDR3 length: 17 residues. CDR3: CASSDTVTSSYNSPLHF. The DNA for the CDR3 is TGTGCCAGCAGTGATACTGTGACGAGCTCCTATAATTCACCCCTCCACTTT.

The chain carries TRBV10-3 and TRBJ2-7; no clear D gene. Looked up from germline, CDR1 is ENHRY and CDR2 is SYGVKD. The ends were cut back, 3 bases at V and 2 bases at J, with 5 bases in the middle. The CDR3 loop spans 12 amino acids. This chain's CDR3 is CAISDMTYEQYF. For the CDR3, the DNA is TGTGCCATCAGTGATATGACCTACGAGCAGTACTTC.

The rearrangement joins TRBV11-2 to TRBJ2-7, with 10 positions matching TRBD2. This CDR3 has 15 amino acids. Germline-derived CDR1 and CDR2 are SGHAT and FQNNGV. V shed 5 bases, J shed 6 bases, and the junction held 10 bases outside the gene matches. This CDR3 is CASSLQGLAGVEQYF. CDR3 DNA sequence: TGTGCCAGCAGCCTCCAGGGCCTAGCGGGAGTCGAGCAGTACTTC.

This clone showed up just once. The CDR3 sequence is CASSKTVNTEAFF. The CDR3 nucleotides read TGTGCCAGCAGCAAGACAGTGAACACTGAAGCTTTCTTT. V is TRBV7-3 and J is TRBJ1-1, with D possibly being TRBD1 (5 bases). The ends were cut back, 5 bases at V and 0 bases at J, with 7 bases in the middle. Germline CDR1 is SGHTA and CDR2 is FQGTGA. The CDR3 loop spans 13 amino acids.

This clone was observed once. The chain recombines TRBV11-3 with TRBJ2-1; 8 bases align to TRBD2. J gave up 4 bases and V 2 bases, and 1 base lay outside the gene matches. The CDR3 loop spans 14 amino acids. Germline V gene sequence: CDR1 SGHNT, CDR2 YENEEA. CDR3 bases: TGTGCCAGCAGCTTAAGCGGGAGATACAATGAGCAGTTCTTC. This codes for CASSLSGRYNEQFF. The variable domain in full, completed from reference TRBV11-3 and TRBJ2-1, reads EAGVVQSPRYKIIEKKQPVAFWCNPISGHNTLYWYLQNLGQGPELLIRYENEEAVDDSQLPKDRFSAERLKGVDSTLKIQPAELGDSAVYLCASSLSGRYNEQFFGPGTRLTVL.

This clone was recorded only once. The chain employs TRBV5-4 and TRBJ2-3; 9 nucleotides match TRBD2. CDR1 SGHNT and CDR2 YYREEE come from the germline V gene (reference sequence). CDR3 length: 16 residues. V shed 4 bases and J 1 base; nucleotides not matched to a gene: 7. DNA for the CDR3: TGTGCCAGCAGCCAATTAGCGGGAGTGGGCACAGATACGCAGTATTTT. This sequence encodes CASSQLAGVGTDTQYF.

The gene calls are TRBV5-4 and TRBJ2-6, with D unresolved. This CDR3 has 16 residues. The V end was cut by 2 bases, the J end by 1 base, with 10 bases between. The germline CDR1 and CDR2 sequences are SGHNT and YYREEE (reference sequence). CDR3 region: CASSLPRRSGANVLTF. The DNA of the CDR3 is TGTGCCAGCAGCTTACCTCGGAGATCTGGGGCCAACGTCCTGACTTTC.

This clone has a handful of counts. The chain employs TRBV28 and TRBJ1-1; D is unresolved. V was cut by 6 bases and J by 3 bases, with 14 bases left in between. Looked up from germline, CDR1 is MDHEN and CDR2 is SYDVKM. The length of the CDR3 is 14 residues. The chain's CDR3 is CASSFHDGYTEAFF. The CDR3 DNA is TGTGCCAGCAGCTTTCATGACGGCTACACTGAAGCTTTCTTT.

CDR3 bases: TGTGCCTGGAGTGCCCCAGGCCCCTACCGTTTGTACTTC. Encoded protein: CAWSAPGPYRLYF. The chain carries TRBV30 and TRBJ2-7; D call uncertain. V dropped 1 base and J dropped 12 bases, with 19 bases sitting between them. Germline CDR1 and CDR2: GTSNPN and SVGIG (reference sequence). The CDR3 loop spans 13 amino acids. The complete variable domain, with remaining parts taken from reference TRBV30 and TRBJ2-7, reads SQTIHQWPATLVQPVGSPLSLECTVEGTSNPNLYWYRQAAGRGLQLLFYSVGIGQISSEVPQNLSASRPQDRQFILSSKKLLLSDSGFYLCAWSAPGPYRLYFGPGTRLTVT.

This chain uses TRBV29-1 with TRBJ1-1, with D unresolved. This CDR3 comprises 11 residues. Trimming took off 6 bases at V and 4 bases at J, with 9 bases between the two ends. Looked up from germline, CDR1 is SQVTM and CDR2 is ANQGSEA. CDR3 loop: CSVAGFTEAFF. The CDR3 nucleotides read TGCAGCGTCGCGGGATTCACTGAAGCTTTCTTT.